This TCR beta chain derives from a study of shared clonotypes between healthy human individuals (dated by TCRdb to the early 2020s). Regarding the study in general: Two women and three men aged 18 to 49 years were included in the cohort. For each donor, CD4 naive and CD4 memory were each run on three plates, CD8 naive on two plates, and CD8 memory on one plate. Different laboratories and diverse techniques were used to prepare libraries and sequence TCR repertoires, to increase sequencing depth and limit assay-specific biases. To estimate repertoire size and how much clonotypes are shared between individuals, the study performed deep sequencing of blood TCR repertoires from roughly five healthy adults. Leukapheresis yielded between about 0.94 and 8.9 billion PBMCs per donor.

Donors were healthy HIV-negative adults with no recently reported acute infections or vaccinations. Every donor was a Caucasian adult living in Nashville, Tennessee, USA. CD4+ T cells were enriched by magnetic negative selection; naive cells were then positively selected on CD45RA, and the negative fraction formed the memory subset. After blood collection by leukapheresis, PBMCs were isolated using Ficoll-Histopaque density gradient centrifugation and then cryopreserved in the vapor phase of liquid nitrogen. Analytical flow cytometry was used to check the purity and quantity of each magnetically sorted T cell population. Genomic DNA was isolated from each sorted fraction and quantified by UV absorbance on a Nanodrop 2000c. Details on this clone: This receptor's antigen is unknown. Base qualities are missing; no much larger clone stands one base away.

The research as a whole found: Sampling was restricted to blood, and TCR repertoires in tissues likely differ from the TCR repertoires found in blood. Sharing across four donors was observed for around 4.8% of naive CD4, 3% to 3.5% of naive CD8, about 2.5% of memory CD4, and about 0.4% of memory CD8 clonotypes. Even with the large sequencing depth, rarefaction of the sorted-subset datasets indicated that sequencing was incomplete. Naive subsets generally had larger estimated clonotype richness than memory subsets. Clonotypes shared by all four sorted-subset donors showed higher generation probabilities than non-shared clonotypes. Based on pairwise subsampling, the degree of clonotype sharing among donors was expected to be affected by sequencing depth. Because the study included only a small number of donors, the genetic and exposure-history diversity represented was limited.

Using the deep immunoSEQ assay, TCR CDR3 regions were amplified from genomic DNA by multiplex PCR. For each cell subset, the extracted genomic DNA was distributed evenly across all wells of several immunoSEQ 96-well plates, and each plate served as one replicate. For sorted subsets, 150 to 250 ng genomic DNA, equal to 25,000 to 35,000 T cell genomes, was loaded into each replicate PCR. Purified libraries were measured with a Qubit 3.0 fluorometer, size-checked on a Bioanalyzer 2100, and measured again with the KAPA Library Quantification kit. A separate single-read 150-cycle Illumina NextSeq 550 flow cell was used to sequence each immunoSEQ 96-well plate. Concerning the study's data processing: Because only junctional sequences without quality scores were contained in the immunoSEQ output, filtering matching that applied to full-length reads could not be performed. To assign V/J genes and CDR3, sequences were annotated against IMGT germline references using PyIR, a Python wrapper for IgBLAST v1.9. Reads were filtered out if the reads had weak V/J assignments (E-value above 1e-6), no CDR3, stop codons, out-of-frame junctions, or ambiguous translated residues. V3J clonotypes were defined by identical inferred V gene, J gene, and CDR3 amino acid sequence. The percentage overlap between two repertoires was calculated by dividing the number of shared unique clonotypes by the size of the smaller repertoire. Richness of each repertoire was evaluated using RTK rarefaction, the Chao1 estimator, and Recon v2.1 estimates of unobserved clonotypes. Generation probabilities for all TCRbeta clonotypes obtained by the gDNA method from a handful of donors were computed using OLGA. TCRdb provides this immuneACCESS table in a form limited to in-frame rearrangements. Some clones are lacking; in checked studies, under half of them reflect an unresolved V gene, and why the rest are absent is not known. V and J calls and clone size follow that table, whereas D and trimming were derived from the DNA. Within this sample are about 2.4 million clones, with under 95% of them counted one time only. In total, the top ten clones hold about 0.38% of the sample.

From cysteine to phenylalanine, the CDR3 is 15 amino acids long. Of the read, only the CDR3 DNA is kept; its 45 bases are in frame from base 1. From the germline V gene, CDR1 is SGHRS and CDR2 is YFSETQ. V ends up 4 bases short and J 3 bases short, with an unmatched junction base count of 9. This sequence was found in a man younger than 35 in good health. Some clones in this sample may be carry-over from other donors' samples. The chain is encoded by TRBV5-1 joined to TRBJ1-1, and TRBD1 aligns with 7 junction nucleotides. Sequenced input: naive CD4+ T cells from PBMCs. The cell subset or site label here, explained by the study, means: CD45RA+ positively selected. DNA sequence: TGCGCCAGCAGCCTAGAGGGGGCGGCATACACTGAAGCTTTCTTT. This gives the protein CASSLEGAAYTEAFF.